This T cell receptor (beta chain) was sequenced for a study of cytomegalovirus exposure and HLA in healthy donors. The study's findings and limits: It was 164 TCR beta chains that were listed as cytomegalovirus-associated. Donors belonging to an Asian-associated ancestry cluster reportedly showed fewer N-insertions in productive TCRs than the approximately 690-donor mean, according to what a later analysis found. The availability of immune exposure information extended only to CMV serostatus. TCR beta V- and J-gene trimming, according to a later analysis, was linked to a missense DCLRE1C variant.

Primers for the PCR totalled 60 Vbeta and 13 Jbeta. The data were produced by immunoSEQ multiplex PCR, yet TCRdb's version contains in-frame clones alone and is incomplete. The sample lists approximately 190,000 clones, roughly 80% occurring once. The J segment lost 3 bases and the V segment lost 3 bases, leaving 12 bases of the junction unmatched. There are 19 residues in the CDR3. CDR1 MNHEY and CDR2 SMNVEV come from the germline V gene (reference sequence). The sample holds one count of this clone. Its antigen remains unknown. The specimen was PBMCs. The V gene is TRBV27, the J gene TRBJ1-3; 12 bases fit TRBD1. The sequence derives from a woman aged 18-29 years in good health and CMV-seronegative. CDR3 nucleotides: TGTGCCAGCAGTTTGCCCTCGGGACAGGGGGCAAAGGTTGGAAACACCATATATTTT. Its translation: CASSLPSGQGAKVGNTIYF.